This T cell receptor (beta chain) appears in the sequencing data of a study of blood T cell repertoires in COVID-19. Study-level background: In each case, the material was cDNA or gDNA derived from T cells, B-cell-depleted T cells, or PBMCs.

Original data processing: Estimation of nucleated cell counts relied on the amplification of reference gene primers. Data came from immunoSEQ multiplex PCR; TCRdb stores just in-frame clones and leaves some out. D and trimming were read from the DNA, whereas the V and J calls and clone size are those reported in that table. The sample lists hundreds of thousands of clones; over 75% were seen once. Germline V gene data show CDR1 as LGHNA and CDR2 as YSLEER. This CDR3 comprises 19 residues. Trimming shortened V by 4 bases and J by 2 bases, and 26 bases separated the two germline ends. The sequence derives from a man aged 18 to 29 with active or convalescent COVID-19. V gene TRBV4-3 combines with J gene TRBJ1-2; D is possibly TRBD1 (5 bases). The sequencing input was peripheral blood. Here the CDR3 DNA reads TGCGCCAGCAGCCGGGGGGGAAAGCCGATGCCCAAGCCGAACTATGGCTACACCTTC. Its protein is CASSRGGKPMPKPNYGYTF.